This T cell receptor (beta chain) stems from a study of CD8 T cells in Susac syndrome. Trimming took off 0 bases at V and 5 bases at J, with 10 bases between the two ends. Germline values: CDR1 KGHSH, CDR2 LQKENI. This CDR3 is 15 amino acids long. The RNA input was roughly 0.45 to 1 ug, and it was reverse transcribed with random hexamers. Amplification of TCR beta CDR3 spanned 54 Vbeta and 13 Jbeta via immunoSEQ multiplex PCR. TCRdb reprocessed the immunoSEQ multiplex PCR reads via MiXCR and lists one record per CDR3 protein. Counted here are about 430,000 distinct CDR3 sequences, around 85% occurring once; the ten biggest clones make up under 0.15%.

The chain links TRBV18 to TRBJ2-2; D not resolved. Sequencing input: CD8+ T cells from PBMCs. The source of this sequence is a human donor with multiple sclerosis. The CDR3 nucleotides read TGTGCCAGCTCACCACCGTCAGGCTGGACCGGGGAGCTGTTTTTT. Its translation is CASSPPSGWTGELFF.